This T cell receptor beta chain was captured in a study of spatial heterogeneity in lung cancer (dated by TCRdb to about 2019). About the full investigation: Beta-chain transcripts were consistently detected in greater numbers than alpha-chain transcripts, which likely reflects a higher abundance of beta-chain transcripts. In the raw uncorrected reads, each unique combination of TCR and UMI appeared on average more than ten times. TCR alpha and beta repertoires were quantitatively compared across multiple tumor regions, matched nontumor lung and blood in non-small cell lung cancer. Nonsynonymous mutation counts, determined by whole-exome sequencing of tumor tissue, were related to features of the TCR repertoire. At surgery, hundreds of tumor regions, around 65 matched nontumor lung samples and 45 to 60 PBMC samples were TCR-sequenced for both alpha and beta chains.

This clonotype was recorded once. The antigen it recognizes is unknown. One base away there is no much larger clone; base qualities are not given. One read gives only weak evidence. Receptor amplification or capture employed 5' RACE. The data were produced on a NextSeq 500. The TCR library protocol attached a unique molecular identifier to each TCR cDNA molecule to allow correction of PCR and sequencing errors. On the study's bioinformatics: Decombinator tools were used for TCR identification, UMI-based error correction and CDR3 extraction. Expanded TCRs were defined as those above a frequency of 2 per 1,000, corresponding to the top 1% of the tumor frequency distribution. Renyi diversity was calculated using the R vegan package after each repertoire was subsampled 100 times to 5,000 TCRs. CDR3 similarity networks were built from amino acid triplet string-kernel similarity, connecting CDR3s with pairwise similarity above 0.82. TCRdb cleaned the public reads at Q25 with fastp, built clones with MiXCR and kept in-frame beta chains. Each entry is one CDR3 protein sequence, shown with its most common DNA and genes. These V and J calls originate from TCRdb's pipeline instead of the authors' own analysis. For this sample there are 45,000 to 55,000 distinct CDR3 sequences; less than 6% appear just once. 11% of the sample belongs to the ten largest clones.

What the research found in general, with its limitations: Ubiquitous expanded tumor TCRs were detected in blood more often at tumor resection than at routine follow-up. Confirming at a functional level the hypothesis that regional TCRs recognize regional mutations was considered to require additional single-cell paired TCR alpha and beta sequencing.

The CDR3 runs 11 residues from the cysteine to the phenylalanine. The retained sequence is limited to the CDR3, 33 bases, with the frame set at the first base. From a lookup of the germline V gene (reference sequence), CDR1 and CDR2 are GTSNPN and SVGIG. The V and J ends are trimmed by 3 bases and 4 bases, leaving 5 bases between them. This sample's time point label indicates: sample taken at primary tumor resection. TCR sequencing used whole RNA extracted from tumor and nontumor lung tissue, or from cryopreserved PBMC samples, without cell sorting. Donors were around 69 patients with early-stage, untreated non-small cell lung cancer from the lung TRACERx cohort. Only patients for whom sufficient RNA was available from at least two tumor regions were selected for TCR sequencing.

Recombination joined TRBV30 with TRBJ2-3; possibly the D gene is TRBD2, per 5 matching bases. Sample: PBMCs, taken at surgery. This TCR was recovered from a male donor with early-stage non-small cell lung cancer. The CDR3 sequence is CAWRDSDTQYF. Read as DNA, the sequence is TGTGCCTGGAGGGACTCAGATACGCAGTATTTT.